This passage covers 2 T cell receptor beta chains from one sample sequenced in a study of T-cell memory formation after mild COVID-19. One entry per CDR3 protein results from TCRdb running MiXCR on the 5' RACE reads. Among around 250,000 distinct CDR3 sequences listed, 15% to 20% were seen once. Material: PBMCs or a T cell subset sorted from them (not recorded which). Every receptor here comes from a man aged 18 to 29 who had mild COVID-19 (a few samples of this study predate the infection). Cell type and time point are not known.

This clonotype appeared a few times. This sequence joins TRBV10-3 and TRBJ1-5, with no clear D. The CDR3 totals 14 residues. V lost 6 bases and J lost 6, with 15 bases in between. Germline-derived CDR1 and CDR2 are ENHRY and SYGVKD. This CDR3 is CAISADGDRQPQHF. CDR3 DNA: TGTGCCATCAGCGCGGACGGTGATCGTCAGCCCCAGCATTTT.

The rearrangement joins TRBV4-2 to TRBJ2-1; D remains ambiguous. Trimming removed 1 base at V and 7 bases at J, with 20 bases between. CDR1 and CDR2 from the germline V gene are LGHNA and YNFKEQ. The CDR3 contains 17 residues. In DNA, the CDR3 is TGTGCCAGCAGCCAAGCCAGTTCATGGGGTGTGTGGAATGAGCAGTTCTTC. It translates to CASSQASSWGVWNEQFF.